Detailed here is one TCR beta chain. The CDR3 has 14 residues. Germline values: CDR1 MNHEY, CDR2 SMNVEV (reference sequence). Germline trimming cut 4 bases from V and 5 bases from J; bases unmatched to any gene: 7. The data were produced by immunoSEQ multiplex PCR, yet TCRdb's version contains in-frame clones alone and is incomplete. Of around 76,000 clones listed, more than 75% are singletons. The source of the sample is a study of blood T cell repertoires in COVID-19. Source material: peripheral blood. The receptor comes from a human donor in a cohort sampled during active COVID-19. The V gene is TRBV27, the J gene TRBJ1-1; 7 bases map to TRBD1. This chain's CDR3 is CASSSRDSRTEAFF. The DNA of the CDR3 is TGTGCCAGCAGTTCCCGGGACAGTAGGACTGAAGCTTTCTTT.